Here is one T cell receptor (beta chain) with its context. This clonotype was counted at least ten times. Its antigen target is currently unknown. One base away there is no much larger clone; base qualities are not given. This entry comes from a study of response to subunit inactivated influenza vaccine (dated by TCRdb to the late 2010s). For the wider study: The study used deep quantitative T cell receptor repertoire profiling to track responses to a trivalent subunit inactivated influenza vaccine. What the authors observed across the whole study: According to the authors, only a limited number of new T cells may be recruited by each seasonal influenza vaccination.

According to the study, the label for this sample's time point signals: approximately 47 days after influenza vaccine administration. Library generation was performed with RT-PCR. Data came from an Illumina HiSeq 2500. TCRdb reworked the public reads: Q25 trimming with fastp, MiXCR clone assembly, productive beta chains retained. CDR3 protein sequences are deduplicated, and each keeps its most common genes and DNA. The sample table lists 500,000 or so distinct CDR3 sequences, 10% to 11% of them with a count of one. About 12% of the sample goes to the ten largest clones. From the germline V gene (reference sequence), CDR1 is LNHNV and CDR2 is YYDKDF. The junction shows trimming of 0 bases on V and 1 base on J, plus 7 bases between the germline ends. The CDR3 goes from the cysteine to the phenylalanine over 14 residues. Solely the CDR3 DNA is kept, with 42 bases framed from the first base.

This receptor was obtained from a man in his forties or fifties who received an inactivated influenza vaccine. Donor details come from another sample of the same person, matched by shared clones. This receptor chain uses TRBV15 and TRBJ2-7; no D gene can be assigned with confidence. The sequenced sample was PBMCs from blood, obtained 45 days after vaccination. The CDR3 loop reads CATSRDPLSYEQYF. Here is the DNA: TGTGCCACCAGCAGAGATCCGCTGTCCTACGAGCAGTACTTC.